This T cell receptor (beta chain) appears in the sequencing data of a study of T cells after yellow fever vaccination. Study-wide results and caveats: Repertoires obtained by FACS sorting could include abundant clonotypes that entered as contaminants from the bulk population. A large majority of primary-vaccination clones showed up again after the booster (96% CD4, 75% to 90% CD8). Researchers noted that a small share of clonotypes showed up in both CD4 and CD8 compartments.

Making TCR cDNA involved 5'RACE template switching, which added UMIs and a universal primer site. TCRdb re-derived calls from the 5' RACE reads in MiXCR, one entry per CDR3 protein. The top ten clones hold about two fifths of a sample with 100,000 to 150,000 distinct CDR3 sequences, more than 7.5% of them seen once. As for this clonotype: The antigen remains undetermined.

Germline CDR1 and CDR2: MNHEY and SVGAGI. CDR3 length equals 13 residues. V lost 0 bases to trimming and J lost 12 bases, with 9 bases between them. The chain joins TRBV6-5 to TRBJ1-6; D is possibly TRBD1 (5 bases). The sequence came from a young man who received the YFV17D yellow fever vaccine. Sample: CD8+ T cells sorted from PBMCs, taken on the day of the yellow fever booster vaccination. The CDR3 spells CASSYSAGQPLHF. CDR3 coding DNA: TGTGCCAGCAGTTACTCCGCAGGGCAACCCCTCCACTTT.